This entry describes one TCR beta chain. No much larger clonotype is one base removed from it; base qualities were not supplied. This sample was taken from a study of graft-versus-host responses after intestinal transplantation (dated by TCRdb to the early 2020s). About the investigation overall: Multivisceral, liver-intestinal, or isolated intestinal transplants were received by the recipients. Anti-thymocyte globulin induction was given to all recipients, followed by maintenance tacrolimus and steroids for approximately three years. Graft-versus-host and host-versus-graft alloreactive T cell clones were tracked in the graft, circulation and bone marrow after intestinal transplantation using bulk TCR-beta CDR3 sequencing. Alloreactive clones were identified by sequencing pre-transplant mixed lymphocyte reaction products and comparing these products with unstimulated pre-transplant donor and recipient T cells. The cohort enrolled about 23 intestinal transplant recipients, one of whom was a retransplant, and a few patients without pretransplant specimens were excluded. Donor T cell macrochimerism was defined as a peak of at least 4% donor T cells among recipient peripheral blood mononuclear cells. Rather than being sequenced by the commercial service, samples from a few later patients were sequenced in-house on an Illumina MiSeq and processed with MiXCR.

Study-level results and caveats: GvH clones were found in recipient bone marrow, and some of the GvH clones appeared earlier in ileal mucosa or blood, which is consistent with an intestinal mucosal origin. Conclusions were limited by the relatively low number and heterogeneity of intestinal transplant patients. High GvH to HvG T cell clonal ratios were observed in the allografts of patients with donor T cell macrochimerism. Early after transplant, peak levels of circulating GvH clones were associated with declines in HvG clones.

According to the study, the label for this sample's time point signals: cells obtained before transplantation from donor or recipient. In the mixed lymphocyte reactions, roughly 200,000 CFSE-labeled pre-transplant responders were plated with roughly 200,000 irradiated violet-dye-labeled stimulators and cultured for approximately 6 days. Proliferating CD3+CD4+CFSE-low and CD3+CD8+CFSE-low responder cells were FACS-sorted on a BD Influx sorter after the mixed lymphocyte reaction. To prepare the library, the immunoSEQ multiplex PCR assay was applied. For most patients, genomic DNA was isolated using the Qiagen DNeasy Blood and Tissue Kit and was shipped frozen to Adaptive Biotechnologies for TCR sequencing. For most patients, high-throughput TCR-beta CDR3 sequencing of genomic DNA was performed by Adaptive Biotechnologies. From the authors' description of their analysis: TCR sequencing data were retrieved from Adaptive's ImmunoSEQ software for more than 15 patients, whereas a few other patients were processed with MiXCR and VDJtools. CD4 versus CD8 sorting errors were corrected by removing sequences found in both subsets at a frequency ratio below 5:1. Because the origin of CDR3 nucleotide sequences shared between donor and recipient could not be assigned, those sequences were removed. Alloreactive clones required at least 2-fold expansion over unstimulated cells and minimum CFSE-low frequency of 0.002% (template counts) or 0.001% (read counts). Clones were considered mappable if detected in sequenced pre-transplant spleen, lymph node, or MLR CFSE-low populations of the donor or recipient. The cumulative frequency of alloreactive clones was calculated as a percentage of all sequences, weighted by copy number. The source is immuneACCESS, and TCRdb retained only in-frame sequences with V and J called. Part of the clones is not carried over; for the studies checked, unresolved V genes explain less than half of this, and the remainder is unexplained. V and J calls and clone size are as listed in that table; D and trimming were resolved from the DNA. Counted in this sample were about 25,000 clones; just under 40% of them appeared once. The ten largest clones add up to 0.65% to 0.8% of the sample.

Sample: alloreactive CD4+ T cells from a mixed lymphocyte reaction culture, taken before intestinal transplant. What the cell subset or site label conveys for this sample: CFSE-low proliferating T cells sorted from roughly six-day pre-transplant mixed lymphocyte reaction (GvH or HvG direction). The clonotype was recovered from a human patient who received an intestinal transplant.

The CDR3 reads CASSQDFSVALEQYF. The sequence in DNA is TGTGCCAGCAGCCAAGATTTTTCTGTAGCTCTGGAGCAGTACTTC. Recombination linked TRBV4-2 to TRBJ2-7; there is no confident call for the D gene. CDR1 and CDR2 (LGHNA, YNFKEQ) derive from the germline V gene. V is reduced by 0 bases and J by 7 bases, leaving a spacing of 16 bases between them. Spanning cysteine to phenylalanine, the CDR3 consists of 15 amino acids. The only DNA kept is the CDR3, 45 bases in frame from the first base.